Listed here are 29 T cell receptor beta chains from one sample, sequenced in a study of T cell repertoires in cytomegalovirus infection. TCRdb passed the reads through MiXCR, listing each CDR3 protein once. The repertoire holds a few hundred thousand distinct CDR3 sequences, more than 8% seen once, with 3.5% to 4.5% in the top ten. Material for sequencing was PBMCs. The receptor source for this set is a human donor in good health (CMV status not recorded). Some clones in this sample may be carry-over from other donors' samples.

This clonotype was seen at least ten times. The V and J genes are TRBV7-2 and TRBJ2-1; 12 bases line up with TRBD2. The germline V gene encodes CDR1 SGHTA and CDR2 FQGNSA. V shed 5 bases and J 8 bases; nucleotides not matched to a gene: 4. The CDR3 is 14 amino acids. The CDR3 sequence is CASSRLAGVYEQFF. CDR3 in DNA: TGTGCCAGCAGCCGACTAGCGGGAGTATATGAGCAGTTCTTC.

This clonotype came up a few times. The genes are TRBV28 and TRBJ2-3, with D uncertain. Germline CDR1 is MDHEN and CDR2 is SYDVKM. V was shortened by 1 base and J by 2 bases, with 7 bases between the two germline ends. This CDR3 spans 14 amino acids. The CDR3 here is CASSLYSLTDTQYF. The DNA for the CDR3 is TGTGCCAGCAGTTTATACAGCCTCACAGATACGCAGTATTTT.

This clonotype was counted at least ten times. The chain has TRBV28 and TRBJ1-4; maybe TRBD1 (6 bases). The V gene lost 8 bases and the J gene lost 4 bases, with 14 bases spanning the gap. Looked up from germline, CDR1 is MDHEN and CDR2 is SYDVKM. This CDR3 has 14 amino acids. CDR3 in amino acids: CASEPPRGNEKLFF. In DNA, the CDR3 is TGTGCCAGCGAACCCCCCAGGGGTAATGAAAAACTGTTTTTT.

The CDR3 protein is CASSLVGGPPQETQYF. The DNA for the CDR3 is TGCGCCAGCAGCTTGGTGGGCGGGCCCCCACAGGAGACCCAGTACTTC. V usage is TRBV5-1 and J usage is TRBJ2-5, with D perhaps TRBD2 (5 bases). The germline V gene has CDR1 SGHRS and CDR2 YFSETQ. V lost 0 bases and J 5 bases, leaving 17 bases between the germline ends. This CDR3 spans 16 amino acids.

This clonotype was seen at least ten times. The V call is TRBV27, the J call TRBJ2-5; 9 bases are shared with TRBD2. V lost 7 bases to trimming and J lost 7 bases; unmatched junction nucleotides: 13. The germline gives CDR1 MNHEY, CDR2 SMNVEV (reference sequence). CDR3 length: 15 residues. The CDR3 DNA sequence: TGTGCCAGCACCAATAGCGGGAGTGCCCTGGGGACCCAGTACTTC. Protein: CASTNSGSALGTQYF.

This clonotype was counted ten times or more. CDR3 nucleotide sequence: TGTGCCACCGGGGGGCCCTCTTCTGGGGCCAACGTCCTGACTTTC. Its protein is CATGGPSSGANVLTF. The chain employs TRBV5-4 and TRBJ2-6; tentative D call: TRBD2 (7 bases). This CDR3 is built from 15 residues. Trimming removed 9 bases at V and 1 base at J, with 14 bases between. The germline gives CDR1 SGHNT, CDR2 YYREEE (reference sequence).

A word on this clonotype: A read error is possible here, since a much larger clone lies one base away. Given the absence of the conserved phenylalanine or tryptophan at the CDR3 end, a read error is likely. The rearrangement uses TRBV9 and TRBJ1-3; D unresolved. There are 16 residues in the CDR3. The ends were cut back, 0 bases at V and 0 bases at J, with 10 bases in the middle. CDR1 is SGDLS, CDR2 YYNGEE, per germline. CDR3 residues: CASSVDPAASGNTIYS. For the CDR3, the DNA is TGTGCCAGCAGCGTAGATCCCGCAGCCTCTGGAAACACCATATATTCT.

This clonotype appeared many times. The chain carries TRBV28 and TRBJ2-1; D might be TRBD2 (6 bases). The ends were cut back, 5 bases at V and 0 bases at J, with 14 bases in the middle. This CDR3 is 16 amino acids long. CDR1 is MDHEN and CDR2 is SYDVKM in the germline V gene. CDR3 sequence: CASSTPGLSSYNEQFF. CDR3 in DNA: TGTGCCAGCAGTACCCCGGGACTTAGCTCCTACAATGAGCAGTTCTTC. The variable domain in full, completed from reference TRBV28 and TRBJ2-1, reads DVKVTQSSRYLVKRTGEKVFLECVQDMDHENMFWYRQDPGLGLRLIYFSYDVKMKEKGDIPEGYSVSREKKERFSLILESASTNQTSMYLCASSTPGLSSYNEQFFGPGTRLTVL.

This chain connects TRBV3-1 to TRBJ2-1, with 9 bases identical to TRBD1. CDR1 and CDR2 (germline): LGHDT, YNNKEL (reference sequence). V lost 4 bases and J lost 4; bases outside the gene matches: 5. The CDR3 is 15 amino acids. CDR3 amino acids: CASSLGTGTYNEQFF. The CDR3 DNA reads as TGTGCCAGCAGCCTCGGGACAGGGACTTACAATGAGCAGTTCTTC.

At least ten counts were recorded for this clonotype. The V call is TRBV7-6, the J call TRBJ2-1; TRBD2 matches at 11 bases. Germline CDR1 is SGHVS and CDR2 is FNYEAQ. The CDR3 runs 16 residues. J was trimmed by 5 bases and V by 1 base; bases with no gene match: 4. CDR3 in amino acids: CASSLVGTSGHNEQFF. CDR3 coding DNA: TGTGCCAGCAGCTTAGTTGGGACTAGCGGTCACAATGAGCAGTTCTTC.

There are a few counts of this clonotype. V gene TRBV25-1 combines with J gene TRBJ2-7, with D perhaps being TRBD1 or TRBD2 (6 bases each). The CDR3 loop spans 15 amino acids. Germline CDR1 is MGHDK and CDR2 is SYGVNS. V dropped 2 bases and J dropped 4 bases, with 15 bases sitting between them. The CDR3 reads CASSEGGGTTYEQYF. CDR3 bases: TGTGCCAGCAGTGAAGGAGGGGGAACAACTTACGAGCAGTACTTC.

The rearrangement uses TRBV29-1 and TRBJ1-3; D gene ambiguous. The V end was cut by 4 bases, the J end by 4 bases, with 8 bases between. Germline lookup yields CDR1 SQVTM and CDR2 ANQGSEA. The CDR3 loop spans 12 amino acids. CDR3 region: CSVVPEGNTIYF. The CDR3 DNA reads as TGCAGCGTTGTCCCAGAGGGAAACACCATATATTTT.

In this sample, this clonotype turned up a few times. This chain joins TRBV19 and TRBJ2-1; 11 nucleotides match TRBD1. After removal of 7 bases from V and 8 bases from J, the junction contained 7 bases not matched to a gene. Germline-derived CDR1 and CDR2 are LNHDA and SQIVND (reference sequence). The CDR3 length is 14 residues. The CDR3 nucleotides read TGTGCCAGTACCCCGGGACAGGGGGTGGATGAGCAGTTCTTC. Protein sequence: CASTPGQGVDEQFF. The full variable domain, with the rest looked up from reference TRBV19 and TRBJ2-1, is DGGITQSPKYLFRKEGQNVTLSCEQNLNHDAMYWYRQDPGQGLRLIYYSQIVNDFQKGDIAEGYSVSREKKESFPLTVTSAQKNPTAFYLCASTPGQGVDEQFFGPGTRLTVL.

Here the CDR3 DNA reads TGTGCCACCAGTCCCAGGGCGAACACCGGGGAGCTGTTTTTT. Protein: CATSPRANTGELFF. This rearrangement joins TRBV24-1 to TRBJ2-2; weak D call: TRBD1 (5 bases). The V and J ends lost 6 bases and 0 bases respectively, with 7 bases between them. CDR3 length equals 14 residues. Germline values: CDR1 KGHDR, CDR2 SFDVKD.

This clonotype was detected a few times. The rearrangement uses TRBV20-1 and TRBJ1-6; D is unresolved. V was shortened by 2 bases and J by 11 bases, with 13 bases between the two germline ends. The CDR3 is 13 residues long. Germline CDR1 DFQATT, CDR2 SNEGSKA (reference sequence). As DNA, the CDR3 is TGCAGTGCTAGACCCCATTTGGAGCCACCCCTCCACTTT. Its translation: CSARPHLEPPLHF.

Points on this clonotype: Germline and junction disagree at one end, which may indicate a read error. CDR3 loop: CASSQAGTYEQYF. CDR3 nucleotide sequence: TGTGCCAGCAGCCAAGCCGGAACCTACGAGCAGTACTTC. The gene calls are TRBV4-1 and TRBJ2-7; D is unresolved. Germline CDR1 reads MGHRA; CDR2 reads YSYEKL. This CDR3 is built from 13 residues.

In its sample, this clonotype was seen a few times. The rearrangement joins TRBV14 to TRBJ2-7, with TRBD2 matching 9 bases. J gave up 7 bases and V 1 base, and 11 bases lay outside the gene matches. The V gene's germline CDR1 is SGHDN and CDR2 FVKESK. This CDR3 region has 16 residues. The CDR3: CASSQGGTSRSGEQYF. DNA of the CDR3: TGTGCCAGCAGCCAAGGGGGGACTAGCCGATCGGGGGAGCAGTACTTC. Combining the CDR3 with reference TRBV14 and TRBJ2-7 gives the whole variable domain EAGVTQFPSHSVIEKGQTVTLRCDPISGHDNLYWYRRVMGKEIKFLLHFVKESKQDESGMPNNRFLAERTGGTYSTLKVQPAELEDSGVYFCASSQGGTSRSGEQYFGPGTRLTVT.

This clonotype was seen a few times. CDR3 nucleotides: TGTGCCAGCAGCTTGATACTACGGGGTGAGCAGTTCTTC. This sequence encodes CASSLILRGEQFF. This chain connects TRBV7-2 to TRBJ2-1; possibly TRBD2 for D (5 bases). The CDR3 covers 13 residues. Germline CDR1 is SGHTA and CDR2 is FQGNSA. Trimming cost V 3 bases and J 9 bases, with 12 bases left between them.

The V call is TRBV7-3, the J call TRBJ1-2, with a possible D match to TRBD1 (5 bases). Germline V gene sequence: CDR1 SGHTA, CDR2 FQGTGA. V shed 5 bases and J shed 7 bases, with 11 bases lying between them. The CDR3 contains 12 residues. Here the CDR3 DNA reads TGTGCCAGCAGCCCCCGGGACTTTGGCTACACCTTC. This codes for CASSPRDFGYTF.

There are a few counts of this clonotype. The J gene is TRBJ2-7, the V gene TRBV7-9, with a possible D match to TRBD1 (6 bases). V lost 3 bases and J 3 bases, leaving 21 bases between the germline ends. The germline gives CDR1 SEHNR, CDR2 FQNEAQ (reference sequence). The CDR3 is 17 residues long. CDR3 bases: TGTGCCAGCAGCTTCCAGGACAGCCCCTGGGTTGTCTACGAGCAGTACTTC. Translation: CASSFQDSPWVVYEQYF.

V usage is TRBV20-1 and J usage is TRBJ1-1; the D gene is possibly TRBD1 (6 bases). The CDR3 covers 11 residues. Per the germline V gene, CDR1 is DFQATT and CDR2 is SNEGSKA (reference sequence). The CDR3 region is CSYRENTEAFF. The CDR3 bases are TGCTCCTACAGGGAGAACACTGAAGCTTTCTTT.

The chain recombines TRBV28 with TRBJ1-5; the D is unclear. V lost 5 bases, J lost 12 bases, and 14 bases lay in between. This CDR3 has 12 amino acids. Per germline, CDR1 MDHEN and CDR2 SYDVKM. CDR3 nucleotides: TGTGCCAGCAGTCTTAAGCAGCGGGGCCAGCATTTT. It codes for CASSLKQRGQHF.

The gene calls are TRBV20-1 and TRBJ1-1; D gene unclear. CDR1 and CDR2 (germline): DFQATT, SNEGSKA (reference sequence). CDR3 length equals 12 residues. Trimming removed 3 bases at V and 3 bases at J, with 8 bases between. CDR3 in amino acids: CSARHGYTEAFF. The CDR3 coding sequence is TGCAGTGCTAGGCACGGTTACACTGAAGCTTTCTTT.

The chain has TRBV7-9 and TRBJ1-5; 8 bases map to TRBD1. The CDR3 consists of 13 residues. After removal of 5 bases from V and 12 bases from J, the junction contained 9 bases not matched to a gene. CDR1 is SEHNR, CDR2 FQNEAQ, per germline (reference sequence). This chain's CDR3 is CASSPFDRGGQHF. CDR3 sequence (DNA): TGTGCCAGCAGCCCTTTCGACAGGGGAGGCCAGCATTTT.

The J gene is TRBJ1-1, the V gene TRBV4-1, with D possibly being TRBD1 (5 bases). With 7 bases removed from V and 0 bases from J, the gap between germline ends came to 12 bases. Germline CDR1 is MGHRA and CDR2 is YSYEKL. This CDR3 region has 14 residues. The CDR3 DNA sequence: TGCGCCAGCACCGACAGACCAGTGAACACTGAAGCTTTCTTT. This translates into CASTDRPVNTEAFF.

This clonotype appeared many times. The V and J genes are TRBV7-2 and TRBJ1-2; weak D call: TRBD1 (6 bases). Trimming removed 4 bases from V and 3 bases from J, with 9 bases in between. The CDR3 spans 13 residues. Per the germline V gene, CDR1 is SGHTA and CDR2 is FQGNSA. CDR3 DNA sequence: TGTGCCAGCAGCTCAAGGGGGTACTATGGCTACACCTTC. This translates into CASSSRGYYGYTF. The entire variable domain, with the rest obtained from reference TRBV7-2 and TRBJ1-2, is as follows: GAGVSQSPSNKVTEKGKDVELRCDPISGHTALYWYRQSLGQGLEFLIYFQGNSAPDKSGLPSDRFSAERTGGSVSTLTIQRTQQEDSAVYLCASSSRGYYGYTFGSGTRLTVV.

The table lists this clonotype with a count of one. The rearrangement uses TRBV5-4 and TRBJ2-1, with 7 nucleotides matching TRBD1. CDR3 length: 14 residues. Per the germline V gene, CDR1 is SGHNT and CDR2 is YYREEE (reference sequence). The V gene end was trimmed by 4 bases and the J gene end by 3 bases; junction bases not matched to a gene: 4. The CDR3 sequence: CASSQGQYYNEQFF. In DNA, the CDR3 is TGTGCCAGCAGCCAGGGACAGTACTACAATGAGCAGTTCTTC.

This clonotype came up a few times. The rearrangement joins TRBV27 to TRBJ2-7; D not certain. The CDR3 is 15 amino acids. The V end lost 2 bases, the J end lost 3 bases, and 14 bases lay between the germline ends. Germline CDR1 MNHEY, CDR2 SMNVEV (reference sequence). The CDR3, as DNA: TGTGCCAGCAGTTTAGGAGTCCCCTCAAACTACGAGCAGTACTTC. Translating it yields CASSLGVPSNYEQYF.

The V gene is TRBV11-2, the J gene TRBJ1-1; D gene ambiguous. Germline V gives CDR1 SGHAT, CDR2 FQNNGV. V was cut by 5 bases and J by 0 bases, with 13 bases left in between. CDR3 size: 15 residues. The CDR3, as DNA: TGTGCCAGCAGCGAGCCGGGATCCTTGAACACTGAAGCTTTCTTT. Residues: CASSEPGSLNTEAFF.